Reported below is one T cell receptor beta chain. Its target antigen remains unknown. No much larger clonotype is one base removed from it; base qualities were not supplied. This sample stems from a study of blood T cells in healthy people across ages (dated by TCRdb to the mid-2010s). Study-level background: In model experiments, template switching captured roughly one uniquely barcoded TCR beta cDNA molecule for every two T cells. Age-related changes in TCR beta repertoire diversity were measured in the study by deep sequencing normalized with unique cDNA molecular identifiers. Four age groups were formed from the donors: young (average 16 years), middle-aged (around 41), aged (approximately 60) and long-lived (approximately 80). To avoid experimental bias, donors of different ages were distributed randomly across sequencing lanes. Using the same blood draw, the study looked at two additional independent replicas of 1 million unique cDNA reads for two donors, one aged 18 to 30 and the other aged 80 or older. Overall study outcomes, separate from this receptor: Total diversity estimates from one million sequenced T cells were considered lower bounds and underestimates. Compared with the aged group, the long-lived group had more naive CD4+ T cells, fewer expanded clones and increased TCR diversity, a pattern suggesting age selection. Because donor CMV infection status was unknown, age-related changes in expanded clonotypes were potentially confounded. As age increased, observed TCR beta diversity per million T cells dropped in a roughly linear way, and a significant reduction was already evident by age around 41. Because profiling used bulk unsorted PBMCs, naive and antigen-experienced compartments could not be compared conclusively. The percentage of naive T cells measured by flow cytometry correlated strongly with observed TCR beta diversity.

CDR1 and CDR2, per the germline V gene (reference sequence), are SGHKS and YYEKEE. Germline trimming: 0 bases from V, 4 bases from J; junction bases outside gene matches: 3. The CDR3, cysteine through phenylalanine, is 14 amino acids long. CDR3 DNA is the only sequence kept; it has 42 bases, read in frame from the first base. The method was 5' RACE. The instrument given in TCRdb is Illumina HiSeq 2500. A second roughly 6 to 12 cycle PCR used a sample-barcoded 5' primer and a J-beta primer mix. A template-switch 5' adaptor carrying 12 random nucleotides introduced a unique molecular identifier onto each TCR beta cDNA molecule. Each sample yielded at least 2.5 million CDR3-containing paired-end reads. First-strand cDNA was synthesized from all RNA with the Mint cDNA synthesis kit, primed by a TRBC-specific oligonucleotide. After uracil-DNA glycosylase treatment, a first 18-cycle PCR used universal primers M1SS and BC2_uni_R on all cDNA. Turning to the authors' computational methods: Each sample was normalized by randomly selecting 1 million high-quality reads, each carrying a distinct molecular identifier. Instead of being binned into consensus sequences, reads with shared molecular identifiers were discarded. CDR3 identification, clonotype clustering and error correction used MiTCR with a Q25 quality threshold and the strictest error-elimination algorithm. A nonparametric unseen species model with Euler transformation was used to estimate lower-bound total TCR beta diversity. TCRdb trimmed the raw reads at Q25, called clones with MiXCR and kept productive beta chains. Each CDR3 protein appears once, grouped with its most common genes and DNA. These V and J calls rely on TCRdb rather than the paper's analysis. A total of over a million distinct CDR3 sequences appear in this sample, approximately 38% of them only once. Under 8% of the sample lies in the top ten.

Donors were around 37 systemically healthy Caucasian individuals from Russia aged about 6 to 100 years. Ten milliliters of peripheral blood were drawn from each donor into EDTA-treated Vacutainer tubes. PBMCs were isolated by Ficoll-Paque density-gradient centrifugation, with at least 6 million obtained per sample. Trizol reagent was used to extract total RNA from PBMCs, with at least 5 micrograms per sample. The percentages of naive CD45RAhigh/CD27high T cells were determined by flow cytometry on a PBMC aliquot from every donor. The rearranged chain carries TRBV5-5 and TRBJ1-2, and 7 junction bases match TRBD1. The sequenced sample consisted of blood. The TCR was taken from a woman aged 18 to 35 in good health. The nucleotide sequence reads as follows: TGTGCCAGCAGCTTGGAGGGGGCGGGCTATGGCTACACCTTC. Its coded protein is CASSLEGAGYGYTF.